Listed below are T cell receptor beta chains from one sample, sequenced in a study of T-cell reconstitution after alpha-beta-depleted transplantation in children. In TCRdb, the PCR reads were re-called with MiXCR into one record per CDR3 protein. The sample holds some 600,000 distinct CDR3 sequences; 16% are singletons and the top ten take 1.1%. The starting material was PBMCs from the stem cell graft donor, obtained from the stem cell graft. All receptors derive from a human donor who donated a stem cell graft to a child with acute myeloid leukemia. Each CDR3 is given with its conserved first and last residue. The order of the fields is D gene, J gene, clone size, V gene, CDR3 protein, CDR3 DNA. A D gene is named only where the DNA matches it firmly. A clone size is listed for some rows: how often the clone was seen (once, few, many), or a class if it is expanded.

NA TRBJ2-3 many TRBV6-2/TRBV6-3 CASSYSSRTDTQYF TGTGCCAGCAGTTACTCCTCGAGGACAGATACGCAGTATTTT
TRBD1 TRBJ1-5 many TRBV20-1 CSASQQGGRAQPQHF TGCAGTGCTTCTCAACAGGGGGGAAGGGCTCAGCCCCAGCATTTT
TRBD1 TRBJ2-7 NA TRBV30 CAWSVLDRARRLQHF TGTGCCTGGAGTGTACTGGACAGGGCAAGGCGGTTACAGCACTTC
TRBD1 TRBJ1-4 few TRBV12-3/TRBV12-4 CASSLDRGGVNEKLFF TGTGCCAGCAGTTTAGACAGGGGCGGAGTGAATGAAAAACTGTTTTTT
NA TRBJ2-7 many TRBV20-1 CSAREEIGDIYEQYF TGCAGTGCTAGAGAAGAGATAGGGGACATCTACGAGCAGTACTTC
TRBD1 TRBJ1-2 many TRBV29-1 CSVEDPDRHYGYTF TGCAGCGTTGAAGATCCGGACAGGCACTATGGCTACACCTTC
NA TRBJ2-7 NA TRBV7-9 CATPSRAGGSYEQYF TGTGCCACCCCAAGCAGGGCAGGGGGGTCCTACGAGCAGTACTTC
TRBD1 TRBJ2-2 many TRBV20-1 CSAPGQLTGELFF TGCAGTGCCCCGGGACAGCTCACCGGGGAGCTGTTTTTT
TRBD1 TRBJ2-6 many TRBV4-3 CASSQAQGAVGANVLTF TGCGCCAGCAGCCAAGCCCAGGGGGCTGTTGGGGCCAACGTCCTGACTTTC
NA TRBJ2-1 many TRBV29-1 CSVDGGPYNEQFF TGCAGCGTTGACGGGGGCCCCTACAATGAGCAGTTCTTC
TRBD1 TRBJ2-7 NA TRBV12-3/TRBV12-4 CASSPDRGGNEQYF TGTGCCAGCAGTCCAGACAGGGGTGGAAACGAGCAGTACTTC
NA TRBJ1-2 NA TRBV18 CASSPTQGGRANSELGYTF TGTGCCAGCTCGCCTACGCAAGGGGGGCGAGCCAACTCAGAACTTGGCTACACCTTC
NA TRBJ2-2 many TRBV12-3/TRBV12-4 CASIPTGGVTGELFF TGTGCCAGCATTCCAACGGGGGGCGTCACCGGGGAGCTGTTTTTT
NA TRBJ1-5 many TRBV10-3 CAISYSNQPQHF TGTGCCATCAGCTATAGCAATCAGCCCCAGCATTTT
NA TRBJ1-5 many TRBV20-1 CSARGRSSNQPQHF TGCAGTGCTAGAGGACGAAGCAGCAATCAGCCCCAGCATTTT
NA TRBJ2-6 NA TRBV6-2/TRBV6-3 CASSYLTRRGIRSGANVLTF TGTGCCAGCAGTTATTTAACGCGGCGCGGCATTAGGTCTGGGGCCAACGTCCTGACTTTC
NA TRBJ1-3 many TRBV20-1 CSARDQGVGAYSSGNTIYF TGCAGTGCTAGAGATCAGGGTGTCGGAGCGTATTCCTCTGGAAACACCATATATTTT
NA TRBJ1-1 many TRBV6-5 CASSYSNRGNTEAFF TGTGCCAGCAGTTACTCGAATAGGGGGAACACTGAAGCTTTCTTT
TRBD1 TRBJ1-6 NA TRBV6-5 CASSSTGDNSPLHF TGTGCCAGCAGTTCGACAGGGGATAATTCACCCCTCCACTTT
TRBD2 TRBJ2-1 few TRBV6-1 CASLAGGTYNEQFF TGTGCCAGCTTGGCGGGGGGCACATACAATGAGCAGTTCTTC
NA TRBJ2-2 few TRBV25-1 CASSEWFDKSTGELFF TGTGCCAGCAGTGAATGGTTCGACAAGTCTACCGGGGAGCTGTTTTTT
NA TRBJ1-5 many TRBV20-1 CSARDAGAPSNQPQHF TGCAGTGCTAGAGATGCCGGAGCTCCTAGCAATCAGCCCCAGCATTTT
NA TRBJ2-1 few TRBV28 CASSLGQDVDNEQFF TGTGCCAGCAGTTTGGGGCAGGATGTCGACAATGAGCAGTTCTTC
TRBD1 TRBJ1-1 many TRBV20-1 CSARDEGGRGAFF TGCAGTGCTAGAGATGAAGGGGGCAGGGGAGCTTTCTTT
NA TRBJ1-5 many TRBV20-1 CSARSGPNQPQHF TGCAGTGCTAGGTCCGGGCCCAATCAGCCCCAGCATTTT
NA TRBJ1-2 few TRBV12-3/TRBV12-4 CASSLAGFHGYTF TGTGCCAGCAGTTTAGCAGGGTTCCATGGCTACACCTTC
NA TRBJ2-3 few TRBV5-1 CASSEIAGTDTQYF TGCGCCAGCAGTGAAATAGCGGGCACAGATACGCAGTATTTT
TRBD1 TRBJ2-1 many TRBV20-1 CSVHTGTGYEQFF TGCAGTGTCCACACCGGGACAGGGTATGAGCAGTTCTTC
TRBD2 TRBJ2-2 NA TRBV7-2 CASGAPLAGPGAGELFF TGTGCCAGCGGAGCTCCCCTAGCGGGGCCGGGGGCCGGGGAGCTGTTTTTT
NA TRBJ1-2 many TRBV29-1 CSVDSGSKGYTF TGCAGCGTTGATTCGGGGTCTAAGGGCTACACCTTC
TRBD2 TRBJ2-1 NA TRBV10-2 CASSEGAGSSYNEQFF TGCGCCAGCAGTGAGGGAGCGGGGAGCTCCTACAATGAGCAGTTCTTC
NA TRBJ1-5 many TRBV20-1 CSARDQRTSNQPQHF TGCAGTGCTAGAGATCAAAGGACGAGCAATCAGCCCCAGCATTTT
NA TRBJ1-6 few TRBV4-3 CASSQDPDSSSYNSPLHF TGCGCCAGCAGCCAAGATCCCGACTCTAGCTCCTATAATTCACCCCTCCACTTT
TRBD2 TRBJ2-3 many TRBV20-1 CSIAGGHTDTQYF TGCAGTATAGCGGGGGGTCACACAGATACGCAGTATTTT
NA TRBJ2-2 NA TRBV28 CASSLLKNTGELFF TGTGCCAGCAGTTTACTCAAGAACACCGGGGAGCTGTTTTTT
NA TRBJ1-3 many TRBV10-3 CATRVGSLRSSGNTIYF TGTGCCACCCGGGTCGGTAGTCTCCGGAGCTCTGGAAACACCATATATTTT
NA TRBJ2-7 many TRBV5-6 CASSLSDEQYF TGTGCCAGCAGCTTGAGCGACGAGCAGTACTTC
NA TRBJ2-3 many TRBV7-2 CASSGRPGTDTQYF TGTGCCAGCAGCGGCCGTCCGGGCACAGATACGCAGTATTTT
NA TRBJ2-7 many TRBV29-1 CSVELGTGTTYEQYF TGCAGCGTTGAATTGGGCACAGGGACCACCTACGAGCAGTACTTC
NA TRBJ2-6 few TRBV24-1 CATSPSYSGANVLTF TGTGCCACCAGTCCATCTTACTCTGGGGCCAACGTCCTGACTTTC
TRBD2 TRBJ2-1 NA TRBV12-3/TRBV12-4 CASSPVAGGALNEQFF TGTGCCAGCAGTCCCGTAGCGGGGGGTGCCCTTAATGAGCAGTTCTTC
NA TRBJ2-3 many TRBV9 CASSVAQSRIADTQYF TGTGCCAGCAGCGTAGCCCAGAGCCGGATAGCAGATACGCAGTATTTT
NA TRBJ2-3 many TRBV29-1 CSVERAGTDTQYF TGCAGCGTTGAACGAGCGGGTACAGATACGCAGTATTTT
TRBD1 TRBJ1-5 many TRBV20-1 CSAGGTGGAQPQHF TGCAGTGCTGGAGGGACAGGGGGCGCTCAGCCCCAGCATTTT
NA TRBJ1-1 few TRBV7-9 CASSRLFQTDEAFF TGTGCCAGCAGCCGATTATTCCAGACGGACGAAGCTTTCTTT
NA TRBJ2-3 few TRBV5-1 CASTGTPPLNTDTQYF TGCGCCAGCACTGGGACTCCTCCCCTCAACACAGATACGCAGTATTTT
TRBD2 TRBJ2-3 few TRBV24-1 CATSVAGGLTDTQYF TGTGCCACCAGTGTAGCGGGGGGACTCACAGATACGCAGTATTTT
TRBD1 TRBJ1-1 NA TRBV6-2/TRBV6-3 CASSYNLDRGYTEAFF TGTGCCAGCAGTTACAACCTCGACAGGGGATACACTGAAGCTTTCTTT
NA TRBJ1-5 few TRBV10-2 CASSGVGDQPQHF TGCGCCAGCAGTGGGGTCGGGGATCAGCCCCAGCATTTT
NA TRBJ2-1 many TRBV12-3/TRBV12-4 CASSTLQGLYSYNEQFF TGTGCCAGCAGTACCCTCCAAGGACTTTACTCCTACAATGAGCAGTTCTTC
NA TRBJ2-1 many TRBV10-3 CAISESGSSSLWNEQFF TGTGCCATCAGTGAGTCGGGCAGTTCCTCCCTCTGGAATGAGCAGTTCTTC
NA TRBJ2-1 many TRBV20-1 CSARGGTWEEEQFF TGCAGTGCTAGAGGGGGGACATGGGAGGAAGAGCAGTTCTTC
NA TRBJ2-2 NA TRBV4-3 CASSLSQGRSTGELFF TGCGCCAGCAGCCTATCACAGGGGAGGAGCACCGGGGAGCTGTTTTTT